This T cell receptor beta chain came from a study of shared clonotypes between healthy human individuals. Study-wide findings and caveats: Non-shared clonotypes were found to have lower generation probabilities than the clonotypes that were shared by all four of the sorted-subset donors.

For this clone: Antigen unknown.

Using immunoSEQ multiplex PCR, the repertoire was profiled, and TCRdb retains in-frame clones only, with some absent. The table records 2 million to 2.5 million clones, over 90% of them present only once. The sequence derives from a man aged 18 to 29 in good health. Some clones in this sample may be carry-over from other donors' samples. Sequences were obtained from naive CD4+ T cells from PBMCs. As for subset: CD45RA+ positively selected.

The CDR3 here is CASSPPRGRRSYEQYF. CDR3 bases: TGTGCCAGCAGTCCTCCTAGGGGGCGCCGCTCCTACGAGCAGTACTTC. The chain couples TRBV7-2 to TRBJ2-7, with 7 bases fitting TRBD1. J lost 0 bases, V lost 6 bases, and 11 bases had no gene match. Germline loops: CDR1 SGHTA, CDR2 FQGNSA. The CDR3 runs 16 residues.